This T cell receptor beta chain was identified during a study of T-cell memory formation after mild COVID-19. Background on the study: In these data, TCR clusters were largely donor specific.

With regard to this clonotype: Its antigen is as yet unknown. Just one base apart from a much larger clone, this may be a read error.

Each CDR3 protein is one row after TCRdb ran MiXCR on the 5' RACE reads. Of 200,000 or so distinct CDR3 sequences listed, 15% to 20% are singletons. V lost 1 base, J lost 2 bases, and 12 bases lay in between. From germline, CDR1 is SGHAT and CDR2 FQNNGV. There are 15 residues in the CDR3. Points from the study as a whole: Shrinking CD4+ clones were chiefly CM and EM; CD8+ ones were chiefly EMRA. The pre-infection memory compartment contained some responding clones, suggesting cross-reactive memory joined. Confirmation was lacking for SARS-CoV-2 specificity of second-wave clones that peaked on day 37.

The specimen sequenced was PBMCs or a T cell subset sorted from them (not recorded which). The chain carries TRBV11-2 and TRBJ2-7, with D tentatively TRBD2 (7 bases). This TCR derives from an adult woman who had mild COVID-19 (a few samples of this study predate the infection). Cell type and time point are not known. For the CDR3, the DNA is TGTGCCAGCAGCTTAGTGACGGGGGGCCCCTACGAGCAGTACTTC. Its protein is CASSLVTGGPYEQYF. The full variable domain, completed using reference TRBV11-2 and TRBJ2-7, is EAGVAQSPRYKIIEKRQSVAFWCNPISGHATLYWYQQILGQGPKLLIQFQNNGVVDDSQLPKDRFSAERLKGVDSTLKIQPAKLEDSAVYLCASSLVTGGPYEQYFGPGTRLTVT.